The 27 T cell receptor beta chains below all came from one sample that was sequenced in a study of T cells after posttransplantation cyclophosphamide. TCRdb's table, derived via immunoSEQ multiplex PCR, lists solely in-frame clones and lacks some. The table shows roughly 2,600 clones, with more than 75% occurring only once. Sequences were obtained from CD8+ T cells sorted from PBMCs. These receptors originate from a woman aged 50 to 60 in good health and a related stem cell transplant donor.

The chain recombines TRBV2 with TRBJ1-5; a weak D match, TRBD1 (6 bases). Germline V gene data show CDR1 as SNHLY and CDR2 as FYNNEI. V was shortened by 6 bases and J by 0 bases, with 12 bases between the two germline ends. The CDR3 contains 15 residues. Here the CDR3 reads CASSLRGASNQPQHF. For the CDR3, the DNA is TGTGCCAGCAGCCTTCGGGGGGCTAGCAATCAGCCCCAGCATTTT. Filled out from reference TRBV2 and TRBJ1-5, the complete variable domain reads EPEVTQTPSHQVTQMGQEVILRCVPISNHLYFYWYRQILGQKVEFLVSFYNNEISEKSEIFDDQFSVERPDGSNFTLKIRSTKLEDSAMYFCASSLRGASNQPQHFGDGTRLSIL.

The CDR3, as DNA: TGTGCCAGTAGCAGGGGTTTGGAGACCCAGTACTTC. Translating it yields CASSRGLETQYF. The V and J genes are TRBV19 and TRBJ2-5, with D possibly TRBD1 on 6 matching bases. V lost 6 bases and J 5 bases, leaving 10 bases between the germline ends. Per germline, CDR1 LNHDA and CDR2 SQIVND (reference sequence). The CDR3 extends over 12 amino acids.

The sample holds a few counts of this clone. This chain connects TRBV11-2 to TRBJ1-6; TRBD1 aligns across 7 bases. The V and J ends lost 6 bases and 2 bases, in that order; junction bases with no gene match: 7. The CDR3 contains 16 residues. Germline assignment: CDR1 SGHAT and CDR2 FQNNGV. The CDR3 nucleotides are TGTGCCAGCAGTTCGACAGGGAACGCCTATAATTCACCCCTCCACTTT. Translation gives CASSSTGNAYNSPLHF.

The chain employs TRBV5-1 and TRBJ1-2; TRBD1 matches at 10 bases. This CDR3 spans 16 amino acids. Germline V lookup: CDR1 SGHRS, CDR2 YFSETQ. Trimming at V came to 0 bases and at J to 5 bases, leaving 7 bases not matched to a gene. The CDR3 sequence: CASSLAGTGEAYGYTF. The CDR3 region has the DNA TGCGCCAGCAGCTTGGCCGGGACAGGGGAGGCTTATGGCTACACCTTC.

This clone occurred a few times. The chain has TRBV28 and TRBJ1-2, with D maybe TRBD1 (6 bases). Germline CDR1 and CDR2: MDHEN and SYDVKM. V lost 6 bases to trimming and J lost 7 bases, with 15 bases between them. This CDR3 contains 13 residues. The chain's CDR3 is CASSQRGAGGYTF. As DNA, the CDR3 is TGTGCCAGCAGCCAGCGGGGGGCGGGTGGCTACACCTTC.

This clone was recorded a few times. This chain connects TRBV13 to TRBJ1-2, with D possibly TRBD1 on 6 matching bases. Germline assignment: CDR1 PRHDT and CDR2 FYEKMQ (reference sequence). CDR3 length equals 14 residues. Deletions cut 3 bases from V and 4 bases from J, with 12 bases between. In nucleotides, the CDR3 is TGTGCCAGCAGCTTTCGGGGGGCTGGCTATGGCTACACCTTC. Its translation: CASSFRGAGYGYTF. The full variable domain, with the rest looked up from reference TRBV13 and TRBJ1-2, is AAGVIQSPRHLIKEKRETATLKCYPIPRHDTVYWYQQGPGQDPQFLISFYEKMQSDKGSIPDRFSAQQFSDYHSELNMSSLELGDSALYFCASSFRGAGYGYTFGSGTRLTVV.

The chain employs TRBV29-1 and TRBJ1-1; D is perhaps TRBD1 (6 bases). The ends were cut back, 3 bases at V and 1 base at J, with 18 bases in the middle. Germline assignment: CDR1 SQVTM and CDR2 ANQGSEA. CDR3 length: 16 amino acids. The CDR3 is CSVEAGMGAENTEAFF. CDR3 DNA sequence: TGCAGCGTTGAGGCGGGTATGGGGGCGGAGAACACTGAAGCTTTCTTT.

This clone occurred a few times. V gene TRBV5-5 combines with J gene TRBJ2-7; 7 bases line up with TRBD1. V gave up 3 bases and J gave up 5 bases; unmatched junction bases: 17. This CDR3 is 17 amino acids long. Germline-derived CDR1 and CDR2 are SGHKS and YYEKEE (reference sequence). CDR3 loop: CASSYSRQGVGFDEQYF. In nucleotides, the CDR3 is TGTGCCAGCAGCTACAGTCGCCAGGGGGTCGGTTTCGACGAGCAGTACTTC.

The chain links TRBV2 to TRBJ2-1, with TRBD1 matching 9 bases. The CDR3 runs 14 residues. Germline-derived CDR1 and CDR2 are SNHLY and FYNNEI. The V and J ends lost 8 bases and 2 bases, in that order; junction bases with no gene match: 4. CDR3 protein: CASRDREPYNEQFF. The CDR3 DNA reads TGTGCCAGCCGGGACAGGGAGCCCTACAATGAGCAGTTCTTC. The whole variable domain, filled in from reference TRBV2 and TRBJ2-1, reads EPEVTQTPSHQVTQMGQEVILRCVPISNHLYFYWYRQILGQKVEFLVSFYNNEISEKSEIFDDQFSVERPDGSNFTLKIRSTKLEDSAMYFCASRDREPYNEQFFGPGTRLTVL.

This clone was seen once. The chain is built from TRBV27 and TRBJ2-2, with TRBD1 identical over 7 bases. The V gene end was trimmed by 5 bases and the J gene end by 6 bases; junction bases not matched to a gene: 3. The CDR3 has 13 amino acids. Germline-derived CDR1 and CDR2 are MNHEY and SMNVEV (reference sequence). CDR3 loop: CASSPTGAGELFF. CDR3 coding DNA: TGTGCCAGCAGTCCAACAGGGGCCGGGGAGCTGTTTTTT.

The chain recombines TRBV27 with TRBJ2-1; a weak D match, TRBD2 (6 bases). The V end was cut by 6 bases, the J end by 10 bases, with 10 bases between. CDR1 MNHEY and CDR2 SMNVEV come from the germline V gene (reference sequence). CDR3 length: 11 residues. CDR3 sequence reads: CASSFGREQFF. CDR3 bases: TGTGCCAGCAGCTTCGGGAGAGAGCAGTTCTTC.

This CDR3 reads CASSLVGGGSPVMELFF. CDR3 DNA sequence: TGTGCCAGCAGCTTAGTGGGCGGGGGCTCACCGGTAATGGAGCTGTTTTTT. The V and J genes are TRBV11-2 and TRBJ2-2, with a possible D match to TRBD2 (7 bases). With 1 base removed from V and 10 bases from J, the gap between germline ends came to 22 bases. There are 17 residues in the CDR3. Germline V gives CDR1 SGHAT, CDR2 FQNNGV.

This sequence joins TRBV5-3 and TRBJ2-7, with 8 nucleotides matching TRBD2. TRBV5-3 is an ORF, with its function uncertain. Unmatched junction bases numbered 9, after V lost 1 base and J lost 0 bases. The CDR3 has 17 residues. In nucleotides, the CDR3 is TGTGCCAGAAGCTTGATTGGGCGGGGGGCCTTCTCCTACGAGCAGTACTTC. Translating gives CARSLIGRGAFSYEQYF.

The rearrangement links TRBV21-1 to TRBJ1-1; the table calls TRBD1, which could not be checked here. TRBV21-1 is designated a pseudogene. There are 16 residues in the CDR3. This CDR3 reads CASRDRGRSRNTEAFF. CDR3 DNA sequence: TGTGCCAGCAGGGACAGGGGGCGGTCGAGGAACACTGAAGCTTTCTTT.

This clone showed up just once. The V gene is TRBV5-8, the J gene TRBJ1-1, with a possible D match to TRBD1 (5 bases). V lost 0 bases, J lost 1 base, and 13 bases lay in between. The germline CDR1 and CDR2 sequences are SGHTS and YDEGEE. The CDR3 has 16 residues. In DNA form, the CDR3 reads TGTGCCAGCAGCTTGGCATATGGGGCGCGGAACACTGAAGCTTTCTTT. Its protein is CASSLAYGARNTEAFF.

The CDR3 nucleotides are TGTGCCAGCAGCTTAGCGAGGTACACGGGATACCAAGAGACCCAGTACTTC. It translates to CASSLARYTGYQETQYF. The chain couples TRBV7-9 to TRBJ2-5; possible D gene TRBD2, 5 bases. V lost 0 bases and J 0 bases, leaving 14 bases between the germline ends. The CDR3 contains 17 residues. Germline-derived CDR1 and CDR2 are SEHNR and FQNEAQ (reference sequence).

This rearrangement joins TRBV6-1 to TRBJ1-1; D is unclear. The CDR3 contains 12 residues. The germline CDR1 and CDR2 sequences are MNHNS and SASEGT. V lost 10 bases, J lost 7 bases, and 16 bases lay in between. CDR3 region: CATMIQILEAFF. CDR3 nucleotide sequence: TGTGCCACCATGATACAGATCCTTGAAGCTTTCTTT.

The chain joins TRBV2 to TRBJ2-7, with a tentative D call TRBD2 (5 bases). Trimming shortened V by 8 bases and J by 6 bases, and 20 bases separated the two germline ends. The CDR3 covers 14 residues. Germline CDR1 and CDR2: SNHLY and FYNNEI. The CDR3 sequence: CASLGGPGISEQYF. The CDR3 bases are TGTGCCAGCCTCGGAGGTCCCGGGATTAGCGAGCAGTACTTC.

This rearrangement joins TRBV5-1 to TRBJ2-7; TRBD1 matches at 7 bases. The CDR3 covers 14 residues. J was trimmed by 2 bases and V by 4 bases; bases with no gene match: 6. CDR1 is SGHRS, CDR2 YFSETQ, per germline. The CDR3 protein is CASSGPGTAYEQYF. The DNA for the CDR3 is TGCGCCAGCAGCGGCCCCGGGACAGCCTACGAGCAGTACTTC.

The chain combines TRBV5-1 with TRBJ2-7; D remains ambiguous. The ends were cut back, 7 bases at V and 5 bases at J, with 7 bases in the middle. The CDR3 sequence is 10 residues long. The germline V gene has CDR1 SGHRS and CDR2 YFSETQ. DNA for the CDR3: TGCGCCAGCGGAGCCAACGAGCAGTACTTC. It yields the protein CASGANEQYF.

The chain has TRBV5-6 and TRBJ2-7, with a weak D call TRBD2 (5 bases). CDR1 and CDR2 (germline): SGHDT, YYEEEE. Trimming stripped 3 bases from V and 2 bases from J, with 9 bases between. CDR3 size: 13 residues. CDR3 DNA: TGTGCCAGCAGCTCGGAGGAGACCTACGAGCAGTACTTC. Its translation: CASSSEETYEQYF.

The rearrangement links TRBV18 to TRBJ2-3, with TRBD1 matching over 7 bases. The CDR3 covers 17 residues. Germline V CDR1 and CDR2: KGHSH, LQKENI. V shed 2 bases and J 0 bases; nucleotides not matched to a gene: 8. CDR3 protein: CASSPIPGQFSTDTQYF. Here the CDR3 DNA reads TGTGCCAGCTCACCAATTCCGGGACAGTTTAGCACAGATACGCAGTATTTT.

Only a few counts were recorded for this clone. The J gene is TRBJ2-3, the V gene TRBV28; a possible D gene is TRBD2 (5 bases). This CDR3 comprises 13 residues. V lost 5 bases and J 6 bases, leaving 12 bases between the germline ends. Germline V gene lookup returns CDR1 MDHEN and CDR2 SYDVKM. The CDR3 DNA reads TGTGCCAGCAGTGTAGGCGGGCCGGATACGCAGTATTTT. Encoded protein: CASSVGGPDTQYF. The whole variable domain, remainder taken from reference TRBV28 and TRBJ2-3, is DVKVTQSSRYLVKRTGEKVFLECVQDMDHENMFWYRQDPGLGLRLIYFSYDVKMKEKGDIPEGYSVSREKKERFSLILESASTNQTSMYLCASSVGGPDTQYFGPGTRLTVL.

This clone appeared once. The V gene is TRBV7-9, the J gene TRBJ1-3; D remains ambiguous. V was clipped by 2 bases and J by 2 bases, with 13 bases between them. Germline CDR1 reads SEHNR; CDR2 reads FQNEAQ (reference sequence). The CDR3 consists of 16 residues. CDR3 DNA sequence: TGTGCCAGCAGCTTATACGAGGGTCACGCTGGAAACACCATATATTTT. It yields the protein CASSLYEGHAGNTIYF.

The V call is TRBV4-1, the J call TRBJ2-3, with D tentatively TRBD2 (6 bases). CDR1 is MGHRA and CDR2 is YSYEKL in the germline V gene. Trimming pared 1 base from V and 11 bases from J, leaving 10 bases between. This CDR3 has 12 residues. The CDR3, as DNA: TGCGCCAGCAGCCAAGGGGACTCCGTGCAGTATTTT. The encoded protein is CASSQGDSVQYF.

V usage is TRBV19 and J usage is TRBJ1-2, with a weak D call TRBD1 (5 bases). The CDR3 consists of 13 residues. V gave up 3 bases and J gave up 3 bases, with 8 bases separating them. Per germline, CDR1 LNHDA and CDR2 SQIVND (reference sequence). Written as DNA, the CDR3 is TGTGCCAGTAGTATGGGGGGGTACTATGGCTACACCTTC. It codes for CASSMGGYYGYTF.

The rearrangement joins TRBV29-1 to TRBJ2-3; 7 bases agree with TRBD2. The CDR3 runs 17 residues. V shed 0 bases, J shed 6 bases, and the junction held 15 bases outside the gene matches. The germline V gene has CDR1 SQVTM and CDR2 ANQGSEA. The DNA of the CDR3 is TGCAGCGTTGAAGATAGGATTCGGGGGAGGGCTGCGGATACGCAGTATTTT. Translated: CSVEDRIRGRAADTQYF.